This T cell receptor beta chain is drawn from a study of cytomegalovirus exposure and HLA in healthy donors (dated by TCRdb to 2016 to 2017). About the study as a whole: An earlier analysis of several hundred of the donors reported 250 to 300 Gb of sequence data and some 120 million unique TCR beta sequences from 150 million to 200 million T cells. The later analysis used no new phenotypic data to find candidate immune exposures, relying instead on TCR beta sequences and their occurrence across donors. Typing coverage varied by locus: roughly 629-640 donors for A, B, C, DRB1 and DQB1; approximately 500 for DQA1; some 610 for DPA1; roughly 450 for DPB1. Both class I and class II loci were covered by HLA typing, at four-digit resolution. Every repertoire in the discovery cohort had been generated on one and the same sequencing platform. Roughly 300 gigabases of sequencing data and approximately 91 million unique TCR sequences made up an early release that covered fewer than 650 HLA-typed donors. An earlier analysis of around 640 of the donors used high-throughput TCR beta sequencing to judge whether each TCR beta V gene segment behaved as functional or pseudogenic. Donor age, sex, ethnicity and CMV serostatus were compiled alongside the repertoire data. The genetic ancestry cluster associated with self-reported Caucasian donors included 65% to 90% of the 300 to 400 genotyped donors. In a later genetic analysis, genome-wide SNP genotypes for about three fifths of the roughly 670 donors were used, and that subset was treated as a discovery cohort. Along with the approximately 620-subject first cohort, a separate validation cohort of over a hundred different subjects was used. Four or five DR-DQ haplotypes were handled as single units for association and clustering because linkage in the cohort was strong. High-throughput TCR immunosequencing, statistical association of individual TCRs with disease status, and machine learning were combined to predict cytomegalovirus infection status. On average, roughly 250,000 unique TCR beta nucleotide sequences were sequenced per donor among about 400 genotyped donors of the cohort, with 15% to 20% of those sequences being non-productive. The study aimed to test whether signatures of past pathogen exposure could be identified by cataloging public T cell receptors. A later analysis re-analyzed previously published TCR beta repertoires from roughly 600 donors and added high-resolution HLA genotyping to study TCR occurrence patterns. The study used immunosequencing to profile the T cell repertoires of hundreds of subjects and linked those repertoires to cytomegalovirus serostatus.

From its cysteine to its phenylalanine, the CDR3 spans 16 amino acids. Solely the CDR3 DNA is kept, with 48 bases framed from the first base. The germline ends are 9 bases apart after V is trimmed by 0 bases and J by 3 bases. CDR1 and CDR2 are drawn from the germline V gene: LGHNA, YNFKEQ. The research as a whole found: In both the original and validation cohorts, the classifier was reported to diagnose cytomegalovirus status with high specificity and sensitivity. The earlier analysis of 587 of the donors excluded 15 to 20 rarely observed V segments, including chromosome 9 orphons, because counts were too low. A later analysis found that HLA-associated TCR beta chains were more clonally expanded and had lower generation probabilities than equally common non-associated chains. Most TCR sequences were observed very rarely across donors, whereas some public TCRs were present in many individuals. The study gave a list of some 150 TCR beta chains associated with cytomegalovirus. At a false discovery rate of 0.05, a later analysis linked some 18,000 TCR beta sequences to specific HLA alleles. According to the authors, the approach could potentially be generalized to other disease states and immunological phenotypes. In vitro tests confirmed that a few of the cytomegalovirus-associated TCR beta chains recognize cytomegalovirus antigens. CMV serostatus was the only immune exposure information available for the cohort. In a later genetic analysis, a missense DCLRE1C variant was associated with V-gene and J-gene trimming of TCR beta chains, and the association was replicated in an independent cohort. A later analysis reported that several top co-occurrence clusters appeared linked to parvovirus B19, influenza, CMV and Epstein-Barr virus. Presence/absence analyses assumed roughly uniform sequencing depth across donors, an assumption that may not hold. A later genetic analysis reported fewer N-insertions in productive TCRs among donors in an Asian-associated ancestry cluster than the approximately 700-donor mean. Because HLA typing was unavailable for some donors at each locus, only the typed subset was used in association tests. Strong co-occurrence of HLA alleles, especially DR and DQ, made assigning TCR associations to individual alleles difficult. According to a later analysis, TCR association rates differed among HLA loci, with DRB1 alleles showing the most associated TCRs and HLA-C alleles showing the fewest. Correlated functional status among segregating V segments might be attributable to linkage disequilibrium, but an unknown experimental factor could not be ruled out. Some IMGT-functional V segments, including TRBV6-2 and TRBV6-3, could not be distinguished by the 87-base-pair reads and were therefore excluded. This cohort had only TCR beta chains sequenced, and the lack of alpha or paired-chain data limited which features could be detected. The sequencing pipeline was judged likely to have produced a cluster of highly shared sequence variants as a technical artifact. An earlier analysis of approximately 530 of the donors showed that most TCR beta V segments appeared in productive rearrangements either about 87% or about 30% of the time, which broadly matched IMGT annotations. A further reported finding was that TCR beta sequences accurately predicted the HLA-A and HLA-B alleles for most subjects in the first cohort. In a later analysis, most CMV-associated TCR beta chains were found to appear HLA-restricted, with HLA associations seemingly driven largely by CMV exposure.

Preparation of the library involved the immunoSEQ multiplex PCR assay. The multiplex PCR relied on a mix of 60 forward primers for TCR Vbeta segments and 13 reverse primers for TCR Jbeta segments. The CDR3 region of rearranged TCR beta genes was amplified from genomic DNA with a multiplex PCR assay. The Illumina HiSeq System was used to sequence the amplified TCR beta libraries as 87-base-pair reads. The paper's data handling went like this. A later analysis counted tens of millions of unique TCR beta chains across the 670 or so repertoires, and 10 million to 11 million of these chains were shared by at least two donors. A nearest-neighbor algorithm error-corrected the raw reads and collapsed the reads into unique sequences, merging closely related sequences to remove PCR and sequencing errors. V, D and J gene segments were assigned by aligning CDR3 sequences to IMGT reference sequences. Each retained sequence needed at least a six-nucleotide match to both a V gene segment and a J gene segment. A rearrangement was called productive if the CDR3 had no stop codons and remained in frame with V and J, and every other rearrangement was called non-productive. CDR3 was defined by IMGT convention, running from the second conserved V-encoded cysteine to the conserved J-encoded phenylalanine. In an earlier analysis of roughly 580 of the donors, sequences lacking an unambiguous match to a single V gene segment were excluded. In an earlier analysis of some 590 of the donors, V segments were called functional above 56.7% productive rearrangements and were called segregating when the between-donor standard deviation exceeded 5%. A statistical classification framework was developed to diagnose cytomegalovirus status using the catalog of TCR beta chain sequences. In a later analysis, TCR nucleotide sequences were compared against IMGT/GENE-DB human TR gene sequences so that V and J genes could be assigned. In a later analysis, CDR3 sequences and most-parsimonious VDJ recombination scenarios were assigned using the TCRdist pipeline. In a later analysis, each TCR beta chain was defined by its CDR3 amino acid sequence together with its V-gene family, and reads lacking a unique V-gene family were excluded. To address suspected cross-contamination and a sequencing artifact, a later analysis removed approximately 590 highly shared, low-generation-probability nucleotide sequences. In a later analysis, a clonal expansion index for each public chain was calculated from normalized within-repertoire ranks of inferred template counts. Generation probabilities in a later analysis came from a VDJ recombination model fitted to out-of-frame rearrangements, and those results were checked against IGoR. A later analysis scored TCR-TCR, TCR-HLA and TCR-CMV co-occurrence with hypergeometric tests, applying a repertoire-size bias correction to TCR pairs. To estimate false discovery rates, a later analysis permuted the HLA or CMV assignments 20 times. In a later analysis, co-occurring TCRs were grouped with DBSCAN, and TCRdist sequence similarity was added when clustering was performed within HLA-allele-positive subsets. Repertoires with fewer than 30,000 or more than 120,000 public chains, plus five repertoires with anomalous nucleotide sharing, were excluded from co-occurrence clustering. TCRdb took over this immuneACCESS table, retaining in-frame rearrangements with V and J assigned. Such tables are incomplete; in checked studies, under half of the missing clones stem from an unresolved V gene, and the remainder is unexplained. V and J calls and clone size follow that table, whereas D and trimming were derived from the DNA. The sample contains fewer than 150,000 clones, 60% to 80% of them found a single time. The ten largest account for 5.4% of the sample.

A remark on this clone: What this receptor recognizes is not known. No base quality information exists; no much larger clone differs at one position.

The cohort consisted of 600 to 700 healthy bone marrow donors. At the time of sampling, all cohort members were nominally healthy, though unrecorded immune exposures were likely present. The donor was CMV seropositive and was included in the group of 250 to 300 seropositive cohort members. A peripheral blood sample was collected from each donor, and TCR beta sequencing was performed on peripheral blood mononuclear cells. The Qiagen DNeasy Blood Extraction Kit was used to extract genomic DNA from the blood cell samples. Source material: PBMCs. The receptor's source is a woman in her 30s in good health and CMV-seropositive. This chain is built from TRBV4-2 and TRBJ1-6, with the D segment identity uncertain. The DNA is TGTGCCAGCAGCCAAGAAACGGGATTCTATAATTCACCCCTCCACTTT. This codes for CASSQETGFYNSPLHF.